A selection of T cell receptor beta chains follows, all from one sample in a study of shared clonotypes between healthy human individuals. Measured with immunoSEQ multiplex PCR; TCRdb has only the in-frame clones, and not every one. The sample shows approximately 500,000 clones, 90% to 96% of them seen only once. The specimen was naive CD4+ T cells sorted from blood. These receptor sequences come from a woman aged 25 to 39 in good health. Each CDR3 is given with its conserved first and last residue. The order of the fields is V gene, clone size, J gene, D gene, CDR3 protein, CDR3 DNA. A D gene is named only where the DNA matches it firmly. Size is omitted from some rows. Given values are once, few, many or a class for expanded clones.

v_gene: TRBV4-1; abundance: once; j_gene: TRBJ2-2; d_gene: TRBD2; CDR3aa: CASSQGLAGGAGELFF; CDR3nt: TGCGCCAGCAGCCAGGGACTAGCGGGAGGAGCCGGGGAGCTGTTTTTT
v_gene: TRBV18; abundance: few; j_gene: TRBJ1-2; d_gene: -; CDR3aa: CASSPLGSRDNGYTF; CDR3nt: TGTGCCAGCTCACCATTGGGTTCTCGGGATAATGGCTACACCTTC
v_gene: TRBV7-2; abundance: -; j_gene: TRBJ2-7; d_gene: -; CDR3aa: CASSLRGGQNYEQYF; CDR3nt: TGTGCCAGCAGCTTAAGGGGGGGACAGAATTACGAGCAGTACTTC
v_gene: TRBV29-1; abundance: -; j_gene: TRBJ2-2; d_gene: -; CDR3aa: CSGRRSNTGELFF; CDR3nt: TGCAGCGGGCGCAGGTCGAACACCGGGGAGCTGTTTTTT
v_gene: TRBV6-5; abundance: -; j_gene: TRBJ2-7; d_gene: TRBD2; CDR3aa: CASSYSIAGGNYEQYF; CDR3nt: TGTGCCAGCAGTTACTCGATCGCGGGAGGAAACTACGAGCAGTACTTC
v_gene: TRBV10-3; abundance: -; j_gene: TRBJ1-2; d_gene: -; CDR3aa: CAISVRQEDGYTF; CDR3nt: TGTGCCATCAGTGTCAGGCAGGAGGATGGCTACACCTTC
v_gene: TRBV7-2; abundance: -; j_gene: TRBJ2-5; d_gene: -; CDR3aa: CASRNGRFGGSETQYF; CDR3nt: TGTGCCAGCAGGAACGGACGGTTTGGGGGGTCGGAGACCCAGTACTTC
v_gene: TRBV11-2; abundance: -; j_gene: TRBJ1-5; d_gene: -; CDR3aa: CASSLGRGSNQPQHF; CDR3nt: TGTGCCAGCAGCCTCGGCAGGGGAAGCAATCAGCCCCAGCATTTT
v_gene: TRBV18; abundance: -; j_gene: TRBJ2-3; d_gene: -; CDR3aa: CASSPPAGLTDTQYF; CDR3nt: TGTGCCAGCTCACCACCGGCCGGGTTGACAGATACGCAGTATTTT
v_gene: TRBV5-1; abundance: -; j_gene: TRBJ2-7; d_gene: TRBD2; CDR3aa: CASTRQGGTSGGFSYEQYF; CDR3nt: TGCGCCAGCACGCGGCAGGGAGGGACTAGCGGGGGGTTTTCCTACGAGCAGTACTTC
v_gene: TRBV18; abundance: -; j_gene: TRBJ2-7; d_gene: -; CDR3aa: CASSLKRTPAYEQYF; CDR3nt: TGTGCCAGCTCACTTAAGAGGACCCCTGCCTACGAGCAGTACTTC
v_gene: TRBV5-1; abundance: -; j_gene: TRBJ2-1; d_gene: TRBD2; CDR3aa: CASSLNLAGLDEQFF; CDR3nt: TGCGCCAGCAGCTTAAACCTAGCGGGACTTGATGAGCAGTTCTTC
v_gene: TRBV7-9; abundance: -; j_gene: TRBJ1-4; d_gene: -; CDR3aa: CASSLLERWEKLFF; CDR3nt: TGTGCCAGCAGCTTACTGGAGCGCTGGGAAAAACTGTTTTTT
v_gene: TRBV19; abundance: -; j_gene: TRBJ2-7; d_gene: TRBD2; CDR3aa: CASRGSSWTSGTYEQYF; CDR3nt: TGTGCCAGTCGCGGCTCCTCCTGGACTAGCGGAACCTACGAGCAGTACTTC
v_gene: TRBV18; abundance: -; j_gene: TRBJ1-1; d_gene: -; CDR3aa: CASSRGQGANTEAFF; CDR3nt: TGTGCCAGCTCAAGGGGCCAGGGCGCGAACACTGAAGCTTTCTTT
v_gene: TRBV28; abundance: -; j_gene: TRBJ2-3; d_gene: TRBD2; CDR3aa: CASSPGVAGAGDTQYF; CDR3nt: TGTGCCAGCAGTCCCGGTGTAGCGGGAGCGGGAGATACGCAGTATTTT
v_gene: TRBV27; abundance: -; j_gene: TRBJ1-1; d_gene: -; CDR3aa: CASSRRQGHTEAFF; CDR3nt: TGTGCCAGCAGTCGCCGACAAGGGCACACTGAAGCTTTCTTT
v_gene: TRBV11-2; abundance: once; j_gene: TRBJ2-7; d_gene: -; CDR3aa: CASSLFYEQYF; CDR3nt: TGTGCCAGCAGCTTATTCTACGAGCAGTACTTC
v_gene: TRBV5-1; abundance: -; j_gene: TRBJ1-5; d_gene: -; CDR3aa: CASSLEQGGQPQHF; CDR3nt: TGCGCCAGCAGCTTGGAACAGGGAGGCCAGCCCCAGCATTTT
v_gene: TRBV7-2; abundance: -; j_gene: TRBJ2-1; d_gene: -; CDR3aa: CASSEGYGDSYNEQFF; CDR3nt: TGTGCCAGCAGCGAGGGTTACGGGGACTCCTACAATGAGCAGTTCTTC
v_gene: TRBV4-1; abundance: -; j_gene: TRBJ1-1; d_gene: -; CDR3aa: CATSKLQGWAEAFF; CDR3nt: TGCGCCACCTCGAAATTACAGGGCTGGGCTGAAGCTTTCTTT
v_gene: TRBV7-2; abundance: once; j_gene: TRBJ2-5; d_gene: -; CDR3aa: CASSLFGVGETQYF; CDR3nt: TGTGCCAGCAGCTTATTCGGAGTGGGAGAGACCCAGTACTTC
v_gene: TRBV6-6; abundance: -; j_gene: TRBJ1-2; d_gene: TRBD1; CDR3aa: CASSYDRGNYGYTF; CDR3nt: TGTGCCAGCAGTTACGACAGGGGTAACTATGGCTACACCTTC
v_gene: TRBV30; abundance: -; j_gene: TRBJ2-7; d_gene: -; CDR3aa: CAGRIPSRPYEQYF; CDR3nt: TGTGCCGGACGAATTCCCTCCAGACCCTACGAGCAGTACTTC
v_gene: TRBV18; abundance: -; j_gene: TRBJ2-7; d_gene: TRBD1; CDR3aa: CASSPGQEVYEQYF; CDR3nt: TGTGCCAGCTCACCCGGACAGGAGGTTTACGAGCAGTACTTC
v_gene: TRBV29-1; abundance: few; j_gene: TRBJ1-2; d_gene: TRBD1; CDR3aa: CSVSTGSWDGYTF; CDR3nt: TGCAGCGTGTCGACAGGGTCATGGGATGGCTACACCTTC
v_gene: TRBV28; abundance: -; j_gene: TRBJ2-1; d_gene: -; CDR3aa: CASEPTVGRPYNEQFF; CDR3nt: TGTGCCAGCGAACCCACCGTGGGACGACCCTACAATGAGCAGTTCTTC
v_gene: TRBV28; abundance: -; j_gene: TRBJ2-5; d_gene: -; CDR3aa: CASSLLPGSQPTQYF; CDR3nt: TGTGCCAGCAGTTTATTGCCAGGGTCACAGCCGACCCAGTACTTC
v_gene: TRBV10-1; abundance: -; j_gene: TRBJ1-2; d_gene: -; CDR3aa: CASSDRGDYGYTF; CDR3nt: TGCGCCAGCAGTGATCGAGGGGACTATGGCTACACCTTC
v_gene: TRBV28; abundance: -; j_gene: TRBJ2-1; d_gene: -; CDR3aa: CASSFFAGPEGEQFF; CDR3nt: TGTGCCAGCAGTTTCTTCGCGGGCCCAGAGGGTGAGCAGTTCTTC
v_gene: TRBV19; abundance: -; j_gene: TRBJ1-5; d_gene: -; CDR3aa: CATARWGVRPQHF; CDR3nt: TGTGCCACCGCTAGGTGGGGAGTGCGGCCCCAGCATTTT
v_gene: TRBV30; abundance: -; j_gene: TRBJ1-5; d_gene: -; CDR3aa: CAWSRRGRQPQHF; CDR3nt: TGTGCCTGGTCTCGGAGGGGACGACAGCCCCAGCATTTT
v_gene: TRBV28; abundance: -; j_gene: TRBJ2-1; d_gene: TRBD1; CDR3aa: CASSSGTGGPYNEQFF; CDR3nt: TGTGCCAGCAGTTCCGGGACAGGGGGTCCCTACAATGAGCAGTTCTTC
v_gene: TRBV7-7; abundance: -; j_gene: TRBJ2-7; d_gene: -; CDR3aa: CASSLSGQGGPQYF; CDR3nt: TGTGCCAGCAGCTTAAGTGGGCAGGGCGGACCGCAGTACTTC
v_gene: TRBV7-8; abundance: -; j_gene: TRBJ2-7; d_gene: -; CDR3aa: CASSLVWGDKTYEQYF; CDR3nt: TGTGCCAGCAGCTTAGTGTGGGGGGACAAGACCTACGAGCAGTACTTC
v_gene: TRBV7-9; abundance: -; j_gene: TRBJ1-2; d_gene: -; CDR3aa: CASSFGRPIPYGYTF; CDR3nt: TGTGCCAGCAGCTTCGGGCGTCCCATCCCCTATGGCTACACCTTC
v_gene: TRBV28; abundance: -; j_gene: TRBJ2-7; d_gene: TRBD2; CDR3aa: CASRNPGTSGIGRYEQYF; CDR3nt: TGTGCCAGCAGAAATCCCGGGACTAGCGGGATTGGAAGATACGAGCAGTACTTC
v_gene: TRBV10-3; abundance: -; j_gene: TRBJ1-5; d_gene: -; CDR3aa: CAISELGSSQPQHF; CDR3nt: TGTGCCATCAGTGAGCTAGGTTCCAGTCAGCCCCAGCATTTT
v_gene: TRBV6-5; abundance: once; j_gene: TRBJ2-7; d_gene: -; CDR3aa: CASSQTGDTYEQYF; CDR3nt: TGTGCCAGCAGTCAGACAGGTGATACCTACGAGCAGTACTTC
v_gene: TRBV10-3; abundance: -; j_gene: TRBJ1-2; d_gene: -; CDR3aa: CAISLDGDYGYTF; CDR3nt: TGTGCCATCAGTCTAGACGGGGACTATGGCTACACCTTC
v_gene: TRBV6-5; abundance: -; j_gene: TRBJ1-1; d_gene: -; CDR3aa: CASSYSGVTEAFF; CDR3nt: TGTGCCAGCAGTTACTCGGGAGTCACTGAAGCTTTCTTT
v_gene: TRBV29-1; abundance: -; j_gene: TRBJ2-5; d_gene: TRBD1; CDR3aa: CSVGGQGTPETQYF; CDR3nt: TGCAGCGTGGGGGGACAGGGGACCCCAGAGACCCAGTACTTC
v_gene: TRBV18; abundance: -; j_gene: TRBJ1-5; d_gene: -; CDR3aa: CASSLQMSGTARNQPQHF; CDR3nt: TGTGCCAGCTCACTCCAAATGTCCGGGACGGCGCGTAATCAGCCCCAGCATTTT
v_gene: TRBV5-1; abundance: -; j_gene: TRBJ2-6; d_gene: -; CDR3aa: CASSSGNLHWDIEISGANVLTF; CDR3nt: TGCGCCAGCAGCTCGGGGAACCTGCATTGGGACATCGAGATCTCTGGGGCCAACGTCCTGACTTTC
v_gene: TRBV6-4; abundance: -; j_gene: TRBJ2-2; d_gene: TRBD1; CDR3aa: CASSQTGGSSGELFF; CDR3nt: TGTGCCAGCAGCCAGACAGGGGGAAGTTCCGGGGAGCTGTTTTTT
v_gene: TRBV7-2; abundance: -; j_gene: TRBJ1-1; d_gene: -; CDR3aa: CASSLAYRVNTEAFF; CDR3nt: TGTGCCAGCAGCTTAGCGTATCGGGTTAACACTGAAGCTTTCTTT
v_gene: TRBV11-2; abundance: -; j_gene: TRBJ2-7; d_gene: TRBD2; CDR3aa: CASSSTSGNYEQYF; CDR3nt: TGTGCCAGCAGCTCGACTAGCGGAAACTACGAGCAGTACTTC
v_gene: TRBV11-1; abundance: -; j_gene: TRBJ2-1; d_gene: TRBD1; CDR3aa: CASRHGGDRDNEQFF; CDR3nt: TGTGCCAGCAGACATGGTGGGGACAGGGACAATGAGCAGTTCTTC
v_gene: TRBV28; abundance: -; j_gene: TRBJ2-5; d_gene: TRBD1; CDR3aa: CASSSSRGSGETQYF; CDR3nt: TGTGCCAGCAGTTCCTCCAGGGGGTCGGGTGAGACCCAGTACTTC
v_gene: TRBV4-1; abundance: -; j_gene: TRBJ2-7; d_gene: TRBD2; CDR3aa: CASSQDTRTSGIVYEQYF; CDR3nt: TGCGCCAGCAGCCAAGATACCCGGACTAGCGGGATCGTCTACGAGCAGTACTTC
v_gene: TRBV2; abundance: -; j_gene: TRBJ1-5; d_gene: -; CDR3aa: CASSAGGAGNQPQHF; CDR3nt: TGTGCCAGCAGCGCTGGCGGGGCGGGCAATCAGCCCCAGCATTTT
v_gene: TRBV10-2; abundance: -; j_gene: TRBJ2-7; d_gene: TRBD2; CDR3aa: CASRLAGGVYEQYF; CDR3nt: TGCGCCAGCAGATTAGCGGGAGGGGTCTACGAGCAGTACTTC
v_gene: TRBV29-1; abundance: -; j_gene: TRBJ2-3; d_gene: TRBD2; CDR3aa: CSVEGGTSGVTTDTQYF; CDR3nt: TGCAGCGTTGAAGGGGGGACTAGCGGGGTTACCACAGATACGCAGTATTTT
v_gene: TRBV19; abundance: -; j_gene: TRBJ1-1; d_gene: TRBD1; CDR3aa: CASRFTGDTEAFF; CDR3nt: TGTGCCAGTAGATTTACAGGGGACACTGAAGCTTTCTTT